These T cell receptor beta chains were read from a single sample in a study of T cell repertoires in aging, cancer and after chemotherapy. TCRdb reanalysed the multiplex PCR reads using MiXCR and keeps one entry per CDR3 protein. The sample shows approximately 3,000 distinct CDR3 sequences, 20% to 25% of them seen only once. The sample comprised blood. These receptors came from a human donor with a solid tumor. Each CDR3 is given without its conserved first and last residue. The order of the fields is D gene, V gene, J gene, CDR3 protein. D genes are given only for firm matches.

d_gene: -; v_gene: TRBV7-2; j_gene: TRBJ1-1; CDR3aa: ASSTRGKNTEAF
d_gene: TRBD1; v_gene: TRBV12-3/TRBV12-4; j_gene: TRBJ1-2; CDR3aa: ASSGDRVGYT
d_gene: -; v_gene: TRBV18; j_gene: TRBJ2-2; CDR3aa: ASSPRGTEGNTGELF
d_gene: -; v_gene: TRBV20-1; j_gene: TRBJ1-3; CDR3aa: GASDPPGGNTIY
d_gene: -; v_gene: TRBV27; j_gene: TRBJ2-3; CDR3aa: ASSLGGGSTDTQY
d_gene: -; v_gene: TRBV18; j_gene: TRBJ2-3; CDR3aa: ASSPLLTQTRSSTDTQY
d_gene: TRBD2; v_gene: TRBV7-2; j_gene: TRBJ2-5; CDR3aa: ASSPPLAGDETQY
d_gene: -; v_gene: TRBV20-1; j_gene: TRBJ2-1; CDR3aa: SGGSYNEQF
d_gene: -; v_gene: TRBV10-3; j_gene: TRBJ2-3; CDR3aa: ATRPHRSSTDTQY
d_gene: -; v_gene: TRBV19; j_gene: TRBJ2-1; CDR3aa: ASSIVGGKGNEQF
d_gene: TRBD1; v_gene: TRBV11-2; j_gene: TRBJ2-3; CDR3aa: ASSLDRGDTQY
d_gene: -; v_gene: TRBV7-9; j_gene: TRBJ1-3; CDR3aa: ASSPQTGDSGNTIY
d_gene: -; v_gene: TRBV4-3; j_gene: TRBJ1-5; CDR3aa: ASSQYHSGEQPQH
d_gene: -; v_gene: TRBV6-5; j_gene: TRBJ2-3; CDR3aa: PSPGDQGPDTQY
d_gene: -; v_gene: TRBV5-5; j_gene: TRBJ1-5; CDR3aa: ASSLGSTGNQPQH
d_gene: -; v_gene: TRBV7-6; j_gene: TRBJ1-2; CDR3aa: ASSPGRGVEGYT
d_gene: -; v_gene: TRBV24-1; j_gene: TRBJ2-7; CDR3aa: ATSDSGPLAGEQY
d_gene: -; v_gene: TRBV27; j_gene: TRBJ1-3; CDR3aa: ASSSQGTWNTIY
d_gene: -; v_gene: TRBV7-2; j_gene: TRBJ1-5; CDR3aa: ASSLYSGQPQH
d_gene: -; v_gene: TRBV12-3/TRBV12-4; j_gene: TRBJ1-5; CDR3aa: ASSLGTVENQPQH
d_gene: -; v_gene: TRBV4-3; j_gene: TRBJ2-3; CDR3aa: ASSQAQGQSSTLSGTDTQY
d_gene: TRBD1; v_gene: TRBV6-5; j_gene: TRBJ1-1; CDR3aa: ASIYSPKGATEAF
d_gene: -; v_gene: TRBV11-2; j_gene: TRBJ2-7; CDR3aa: ASSFRREGYEQY
d_gene: -; v_gene: TRBV7-2; j_gene: TRBJ2-5; CDR3aa: ASGSGGGFETQY
d_gene: -; v_gene: TRBV10-2; j_gene: TRBJ2-2; CDR3aa: ASRNGRNTGELF
d_gene: -; v_gene: TRBV7-2; j_gene: TRBJ1-1; CDR3aa: ASSFPTGNTEAF
d_gene: -; v_gene: TRBV20-1; j_gene: TRBJ1-1; CDR3aa: SVNSRREAQ
d_gene: -; v_gene: TRBV15; j_gene: TRBJ1-5; CDR3aa: ATSRDYNQPQH
d_gene: TRBD2; v_gene: TRBV19; j_gene: TRBJ2-1; CDR3aa: ASSPGLAGGRGNEQF
d_gene: TRBD2; v_gene: TRBV11-3; j_gene: TRBJ2-1; CDR3aa: ASSTASGARHEQF